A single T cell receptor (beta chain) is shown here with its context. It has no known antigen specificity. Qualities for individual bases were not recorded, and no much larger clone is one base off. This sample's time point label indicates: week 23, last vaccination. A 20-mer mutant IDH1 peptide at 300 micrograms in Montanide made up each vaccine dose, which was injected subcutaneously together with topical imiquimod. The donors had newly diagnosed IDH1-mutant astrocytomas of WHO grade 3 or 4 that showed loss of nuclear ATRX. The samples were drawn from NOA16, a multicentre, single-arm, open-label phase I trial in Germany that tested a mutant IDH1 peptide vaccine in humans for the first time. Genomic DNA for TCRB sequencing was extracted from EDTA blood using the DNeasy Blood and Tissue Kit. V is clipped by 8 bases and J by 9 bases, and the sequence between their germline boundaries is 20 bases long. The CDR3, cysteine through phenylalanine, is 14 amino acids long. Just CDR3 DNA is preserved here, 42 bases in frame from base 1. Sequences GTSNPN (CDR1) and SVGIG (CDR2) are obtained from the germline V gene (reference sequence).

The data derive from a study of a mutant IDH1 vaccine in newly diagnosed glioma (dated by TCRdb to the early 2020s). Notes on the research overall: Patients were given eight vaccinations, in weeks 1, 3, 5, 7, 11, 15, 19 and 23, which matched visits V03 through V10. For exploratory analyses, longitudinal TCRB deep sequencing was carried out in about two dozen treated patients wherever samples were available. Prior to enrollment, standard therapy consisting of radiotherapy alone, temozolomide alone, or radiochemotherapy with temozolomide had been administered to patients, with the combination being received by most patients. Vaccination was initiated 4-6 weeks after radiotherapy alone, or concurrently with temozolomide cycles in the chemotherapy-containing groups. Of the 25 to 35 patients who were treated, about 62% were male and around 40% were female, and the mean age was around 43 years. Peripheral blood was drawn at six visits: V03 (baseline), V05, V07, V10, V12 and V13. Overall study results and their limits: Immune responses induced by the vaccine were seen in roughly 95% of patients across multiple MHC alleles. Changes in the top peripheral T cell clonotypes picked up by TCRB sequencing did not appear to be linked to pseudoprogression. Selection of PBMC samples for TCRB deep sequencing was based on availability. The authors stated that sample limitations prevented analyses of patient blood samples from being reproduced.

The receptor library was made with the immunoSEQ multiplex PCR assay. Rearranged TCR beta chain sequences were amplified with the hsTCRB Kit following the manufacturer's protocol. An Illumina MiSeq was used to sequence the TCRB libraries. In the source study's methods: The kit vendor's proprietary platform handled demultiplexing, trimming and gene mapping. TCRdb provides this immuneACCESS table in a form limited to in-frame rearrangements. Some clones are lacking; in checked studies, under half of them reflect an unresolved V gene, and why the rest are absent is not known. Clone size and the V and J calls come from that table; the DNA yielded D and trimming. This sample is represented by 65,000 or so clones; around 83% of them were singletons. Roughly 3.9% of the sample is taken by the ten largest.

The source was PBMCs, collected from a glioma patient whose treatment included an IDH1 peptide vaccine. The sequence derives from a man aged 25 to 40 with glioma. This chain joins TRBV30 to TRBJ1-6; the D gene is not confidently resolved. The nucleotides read TGTGCCGGCATCCTACACGAGGTGCGTTCACCCCTCCACTTT. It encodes CAGILHEVRSPLHF.